This note documents a single T cell receptor (beta chain) sequence. Its antigen remains unknown. Germline CDR1 SGHTA, CDR2 FQGNSA. CDR3 length equals 16 residues. Trimming cost V 3 bases and J 3 bases, with 15 bases left between them. TCRdb processed the reads anew with MiXCR; each CDR3 protein has one entry. The sample shows around 300,000 distinct CDR3 sequences, roughly a fifth of them seen only once. This entry comes from a study of T cell repertoires in cytomegalovirus infection. About the research overall: Epitope selection comprised recently identified HLA-C-restricted CMV epitopes and well-studied HLA-B-restricted CMV epitopes. Public TCR beta signatures indicated both CMV infection and matching HLA type.

Study outcomes and limitations: Dominant in the ex vivo response were TCR beta clonotypes restricted by HLA-C and specific for CMV. The cumulative frequency of public TCR beta families identified carriers of CMV plus the relevant HLA.

Sample: cultured PBMCs, taken from culture after CMV antigen stimulation. V usage is TRBV7-2 and J usage is TRBJ1-5; a weak D match, TRBD1 (5 bases). This receptor was identified in a human donor in good health (CMV status not recorded). Some clones in this sample may be carry-over from other donors' samples. Here the CDR3 DNA reads TGTGCCAGCAGCTTTGACAGTCCCCAACCCAATCAGCCCCAGCATTTT. It specifies CASSFDSPQPNQPQHF.